The rows below give T cell receptor beta chains drawn from one sample of a study of identifying expanded T cells in peripheral blood. Libraries were prepared by immunoSEQ multiplex PCR; TCRdb keeps only in-frame clonotypes and omits some of them. The table has approximately 100,000 clones, about 89% seen once. What was sequenced was blood. The receptors originated from a person between 18 and 70 years old in good health. Each CDR3 is given with its conserved first and last residue. A D gene is named only where the DNA matches it firmly. Clone size is not always given. Where it is, it says once, few, many or a class for expanded clones.

TRBD1	-	TRBV5-4	TRBJ2-5	TGTGCCAGCAGCTCGAGAGGACAGGGCCAAGAGACCCAGTACTTC	CASSSRGQGQETQYF
-	-	TRBV27	TRBJ2-7	TGTGCCAGCAGTTTATTGGGGGGACAAGAAGGGGAGCAGTACTTC	CASSLLGGQEGEQYF
-	-	TRBV4-3	TRBJ2-3	TGCGCCAGCAGCCAAGTTGGGCCGAACACAGATACGCAGTATTTT	CASSQVGPNTDTQYF
-	-	TRBV11-1	TRBJ1-1	TGTGCCAGCAGCCTGTTTCTCACTGAAGCTTTCTTT	CASSLFLTEAFF
-	few	TRBV9	TRBJ1-1	TGTGCCAGCAGCGTAGGGGGGACTGAAGCTTTCTTT	CASSVGGTEAFF
-	-	TRBV18	TRBJ2-5	TGTGCCAGCTCACCACCGTCAGGTTCAGAGACCCAGTACTTC	CASSPPSGSETQYF
-	-	TRBV19	TRBJ1-1	TGTGCCAGTTGGGGGCGGGGGCAAGGGAACACTGAAGCTTTCTTT	CASWGRGQGNTEAFF
-	-	TRBV6-5	TRBJ1-3	TGTGCCAGCAGTCCCTACCCAGGAAACACCATATATTTT	CASSPYPGNTIYF
-	-	TRBV27	TRBJ1-1	TGTGCCAGCAGCACCGGGACGGTGAACACTGAAGCTTTCTTT	CASSTGTVNTEAFF
TRBD1	-	TRBV6-4	TRBJ2-1	TGTGCCAGCAGTGACTTGTCGGGGACAGGTCTGTTCTTC	CASSDLSGTGLFF
TRBD2	-	TRBV7-7	TRBJ2-2	TGTGCCAGCAGCCCATATAGCGGGGGGGCTAACACCGGGGAGCTGTTTTTT	CASSPYSGGANTGELFF
-	-	TRBV29-1	TRBJ1-2	TGCAGCGTGATATGGGTCGGAGGCGGCTACACCTTC	CSVIWVGGGYTF
TRBD1	-	TRBV4-2	TRBJ2-7	TGTGCCAGCAGTCGCAGGACAGGGCTCGAGCAGTACTTC	CASSRRTGLEQYF
-	-	TRBV9	TRBJ1-3	TGTGCCAGCAGCGAGGAAACGGGGACAACTAACAAACCTTCTGGAAACACCATATATTTT	CASSEETGTTNKPSGNTIYF